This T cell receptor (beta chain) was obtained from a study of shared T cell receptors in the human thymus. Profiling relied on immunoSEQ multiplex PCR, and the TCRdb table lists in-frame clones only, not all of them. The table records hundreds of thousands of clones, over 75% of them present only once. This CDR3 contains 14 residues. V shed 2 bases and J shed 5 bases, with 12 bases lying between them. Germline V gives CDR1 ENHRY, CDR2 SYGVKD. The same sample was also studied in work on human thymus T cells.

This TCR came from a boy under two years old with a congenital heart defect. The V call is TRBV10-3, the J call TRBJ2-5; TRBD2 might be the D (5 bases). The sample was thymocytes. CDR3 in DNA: TGTGCCATCAGTGAGACGGGTAGGAGGGAGACCCAGTACTTC. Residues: CAISETGRRETQYF.